The clone carrying this TCR beta chain was seen a handful of times. Sorting based on CD45RO/CCR7/CD25/CD127/CD95/CD27 separated CD4+ naive, central memory, regulatory and stem cell-like memory cells. The CDR3 sequence is 18 residues long. V was clipped by 0 bases and J by 6 bases; unmatched bases: 16. Germline loops: CDR1 KGHSH, CDR2 LQKENI. This entry comes from a study of beta chain features in type 1 diabetes. Since all of the isolated RNA was reverse transcribed, expressed TCRB transcripts were what got sequenced. Measured with immunoSEQ multiplex PCR; TCRdb has only the in-frame clones, and not every one. The sample yields fewer than 350,000 clones, roughly a fifth seen once.

Sequencing used naive CD4+ T cells from blood. This receptor was obtained from a woman under 30 in good health. This chain links TRBV18 with TRBJ2-7; 8 bases align to TRBD2. The CDR3 DNA follows: TGTGCCAGCTCACCACCAACCTCTCCCGGGACTAGTGTTGGCGAGCAGTACTTC. As protein: CASSPPTSPGTSVGEQYF.